This T cell receptor beta chain came from a study of T cell responses to AZD1222 COVID-19 vaccine (dated by TCRdb to the early 2020s). Concerning the study at large: Because spike-specific TCR depth and breadth did not differ between the two schedules, AZD1222 recipients who got a second dose at roughly 4 weeks were pooled with those who got a second dose at roughly 12 weeks. A total of roughly 240 trial participants underwent TCR sequencing, of whom 200 to 220 received two doses of AZD1222 and about 25 received two doses of the MenACWY control vaccine. Trial participants were enrolled into age subgroups of 18-55, 56-69 and 70-plus years, which contained about 150, 27 and 61 TCR-sequenced participants, respectively. Study-wide findings and limitations: Reportedly, close to half of the unique spike-specific TCRs recognized epitopes lying outside the regions that are mutated in the B.1.351 and B.1.1.7 variants. After two AZD1222 doses, both the breadth and the depth of spike-specific TCRs were significantly higher than at day 0 and than in MenACWY recipients. Participants were mostly white British, with more females than males. The authors suggested clonal diversity may have been underestimated. In the small 56-69-year group, the increase in depth fell short of significance, most likely because of low power. Vaccine-associated CD4 TCRs spanned the whole spike protein, with dominant responses in regions 160-218 and 743-854. Conclusions about previously exposed vaccinees are limited, since just six AZD1222 recipients were seropositive for SARS-CoV-2 at baseline. No day 14 peak-response samples were available, so repertoires were characterized only after the peak T cell response.

Details on this clone: Its target antigen remains unknown. It has no much larger one-base neighbor in the sample; base qualities were not kept.

The germline V gene yields SGHRS for CDR1 and YFSETQ for CDR2. At the junction V is shortened by 0 bases and J by 3 bases, with 13 bases in between. Inclusive of the bounding cysteine and phenylalanine, the CDR3 is 15 residues long. CDR3 DNA only is kept here, 45 bases in frame from base 1. The CDR3 regions of human TCRbeta chains were analyzed by immunosequencing. The authors processed their data as follows. Repertoire TCRs were checked for matches against a reference library of SARS-CoV-2-specific TCRs that had been generated using the MIRA antigen-specificity platform. Breadth was defined as the fraction of unique TCRs that were SARS-CoV-2-associated. Depth was defined as the fraction of total T cells that were SARS-CoV-2-associated. Using the MIRA data, each spike-specific TCR was mapped to the spike region that the TCR reacts to and placed in a CD4 or CD8 class. Log10-transformed breadth and depth values were compared by one-way ANOVA with Sidak's multiple comparisons tests. TCRdb holds this immuneACCESS table with in-frame rearrangements only. Some clones are missing; in checked studies, unresolved V genes explain under half, and the rest has no known cause. That table is the source of V, J and clone size, and D and trimming were worked out from the DNA. The sample table lists some 99,000 clones, nearly 90% of them with a count of one. The leading ten clones occupy approximately 15% of the sample.

The time point label here, explained by the study, means: baseline before first vaccination. Vaccinee samples came from UK trials COV001 and COV002, including a single-blind randomized controlled phase 2/3 trial of AZD1222 (ChAdOx1 nCoV-19) in healthy adults. Trial participant PBMC samples were collected at day 0 and day 28 after the second dose for TCRbeta chain sequencing. The chain was built from TRBV5-1 and TRBJ2-7, with TRBD2 as a weak D call on 6 bases. The sample was peripheral blood, taken on day 0 of AZD1222 vaccination. This TCR was sampled from an adult in good health. The CDR3 reads as follows: CASSLGWAGLYEQYF. The bases are TGCGCCAGCAGCTTGGGTTGGGCGGGACTCTACGAGCAGTACTTC.